The TCR beta chain under discussion was sequenced for a study of T cell responses to AZD1222 COVID-19 vaccine. Overall study context: Both about-4-week and about-12-week second-dose recipients were combined. General study points: Seropositive status at baseline applied to only 6 or 7 AZD1222 recipients. Reportedly, nearly half the spike-specific TCRs target unmutated variant regions.

Libraries were prepared by immunoSEQ multiplex PCR; TCRdb keeps only in-frame clonotypes and omits some of them. The repertoire holds 110,000 to 150,000 clones, with around 88% as singletons. Germline lookup yields CDR1 LNHNV and CDR2 YYDKDF (reference sequence). V shed 3 bases, J shed 6 bases, and the junction held 9 bases outside the gene matches. The CDR3 extends over 15 amino acids. About this clone itself: What it recognizes is unknown.

The chain is built from TRBV15 and TRBJ1-2; 8 bases map to TRBD1. The specimen was peripheral blood, collected on day 0 of AZD1222 vaccination. The clonotype originates from an adult in good health. CDR3 DNA sequence: TGTGCCACCAGCAGGCCCGGACAGGGTCCTAATGGCTACACCTTC. It yields the protein CATSRPGQGPNGYTF. Filled out from reference TRBV15 and TRBJ1-2, the complete variable domain reads DAMVIQNPRYQVTQFGKPVTLSCSQTLNHNVMYWYQQKSSQAPKLLFHYYDKDFNNEADTPDNFQSRRPNTSFCFLDIRSPGLGDTAMYLCATSRPGQGPNGYTFGSGTRLTVV.